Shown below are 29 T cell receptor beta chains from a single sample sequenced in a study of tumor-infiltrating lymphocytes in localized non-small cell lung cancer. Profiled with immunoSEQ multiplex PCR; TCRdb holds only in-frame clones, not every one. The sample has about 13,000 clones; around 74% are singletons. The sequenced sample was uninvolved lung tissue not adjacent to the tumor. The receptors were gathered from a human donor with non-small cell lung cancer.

CDR3: CASSISDSYEQYF. CDR3 DNA sequence: TGTGCCAGCAGCATTAGTGACAGCTACGAGCAGTACTTC. V is TRBV11-3 and J is TRBJ2-7, with a weak D call TRBD1 (5 bases). The CDR3 is 13 amino acids. Deletions cut 5 bases from V and 3 bases from J, with 11 bases between. The V gene's germline CDR1 is SGHNT and CDR2 YENEEA.

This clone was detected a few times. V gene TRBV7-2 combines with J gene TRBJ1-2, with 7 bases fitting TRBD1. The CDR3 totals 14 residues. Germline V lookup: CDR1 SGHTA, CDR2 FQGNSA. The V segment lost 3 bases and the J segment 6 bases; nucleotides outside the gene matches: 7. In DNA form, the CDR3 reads TGTGCCAGCAGCTTTGGGACAGAAAGGGATGGCTACACCTTC. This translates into CASSFGTERDGYTF.

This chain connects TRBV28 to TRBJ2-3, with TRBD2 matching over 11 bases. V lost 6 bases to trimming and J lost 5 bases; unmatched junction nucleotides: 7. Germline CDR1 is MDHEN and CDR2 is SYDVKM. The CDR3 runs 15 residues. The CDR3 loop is CASRLAGGPVDTQYF. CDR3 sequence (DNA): TGTGCCAGCAGGTTAGCGGGGGGGCCCGTAGATACGCAGTATTTT.

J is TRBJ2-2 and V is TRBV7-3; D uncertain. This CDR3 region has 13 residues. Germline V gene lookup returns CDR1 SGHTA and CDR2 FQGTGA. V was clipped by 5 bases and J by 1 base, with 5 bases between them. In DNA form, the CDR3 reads TGTGCCAGCAGCCCATGGAACACCGGGGAGCTGTTTTTT. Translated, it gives CASSPWNTGELFF.

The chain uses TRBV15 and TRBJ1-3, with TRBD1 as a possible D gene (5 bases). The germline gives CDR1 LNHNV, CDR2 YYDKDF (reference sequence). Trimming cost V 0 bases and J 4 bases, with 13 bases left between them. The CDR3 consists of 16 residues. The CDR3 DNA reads TGTGCCACCAGCAGAGAGGACATCCGGTGGGGAAACACCATATATTTT. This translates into CATSREDIRWGNTIYF.

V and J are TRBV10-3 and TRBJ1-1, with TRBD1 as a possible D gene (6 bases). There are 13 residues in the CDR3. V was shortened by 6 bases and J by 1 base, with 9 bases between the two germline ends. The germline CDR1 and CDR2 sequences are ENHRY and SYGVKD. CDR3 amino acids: CAIRTGQNTEAFF. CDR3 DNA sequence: TGTGCCATCAGAACGGGACAGAACACTGAAGCTTTCTTT.

The DNA for the CDR3 is TGTGCCAGCAGGAAGGACGGAAATGAAGCTTTCTTT. Encoded protein: CASRKDGNEAFF. V is TRBV2 and J is TRBJ1-1, with unresolved D. This CDR3 region has 12 residues. Trimming removed 6 bases from V and 7 bases from J, with 12 bases in between. Germline values: CDR1 SNHLY, CDR2 FYNNEI. Supplemented by reference TRBV2 and TRBJ1-1, the full variable domain reads EPEVTQTPSHQVTQMGQEVILRCVPISNHLYFYWYRQILGQKVEFLVSFYNNEISEKSEIFDDQFSVERPDGSNFTLKIRSTKLEDSAMYFCASRKDGNEAFFGQGTRLTVV.

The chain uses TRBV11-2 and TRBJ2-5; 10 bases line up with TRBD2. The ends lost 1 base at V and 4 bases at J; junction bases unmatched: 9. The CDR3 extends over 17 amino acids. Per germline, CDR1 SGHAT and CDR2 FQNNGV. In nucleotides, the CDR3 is TGTGCCAGCAGCTTAGGACTAGCGGGTACCCTCGCAGAGACCCAGTACTTC. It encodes CASSLGLAGTLAETQYF.

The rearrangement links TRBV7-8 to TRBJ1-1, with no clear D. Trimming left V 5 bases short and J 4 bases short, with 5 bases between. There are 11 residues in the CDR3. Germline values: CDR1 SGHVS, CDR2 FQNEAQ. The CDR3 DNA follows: TGTGCCAGCAGCCTGGCCACTGAAGCTTTCTTT. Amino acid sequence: CASSLATEAFF.

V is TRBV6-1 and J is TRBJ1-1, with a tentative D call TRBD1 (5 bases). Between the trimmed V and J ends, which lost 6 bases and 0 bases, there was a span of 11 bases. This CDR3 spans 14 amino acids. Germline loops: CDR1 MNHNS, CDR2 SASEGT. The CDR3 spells CASRVTAMNTEAFF. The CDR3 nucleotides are TGTGCCAGCAGAGTGACAGCGATGAACACTGAAGCTTTCTTT.

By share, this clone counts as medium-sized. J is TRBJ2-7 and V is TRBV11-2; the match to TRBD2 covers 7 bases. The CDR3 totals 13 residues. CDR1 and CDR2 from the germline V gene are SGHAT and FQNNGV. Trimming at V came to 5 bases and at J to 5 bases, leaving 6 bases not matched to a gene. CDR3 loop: CASSRLAPNEQYF. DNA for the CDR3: TGTGCCAGCAGCCGACTAGCTCCCAACGAGCAGTACTTC.

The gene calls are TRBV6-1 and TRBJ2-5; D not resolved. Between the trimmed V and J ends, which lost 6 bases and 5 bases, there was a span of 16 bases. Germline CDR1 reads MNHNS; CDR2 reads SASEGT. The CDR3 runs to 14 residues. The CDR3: CASRMNPQGETQYF. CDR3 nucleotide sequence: TGTGCCAGCAGGATGAACCCCCAAGGCGAGACCCAGTACTTC.

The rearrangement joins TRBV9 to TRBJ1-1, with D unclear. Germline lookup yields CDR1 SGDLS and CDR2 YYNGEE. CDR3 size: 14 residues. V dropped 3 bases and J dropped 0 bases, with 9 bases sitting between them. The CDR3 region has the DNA TGTGCCAGCAGCGGTCAGGAATTGAACACTGAAGCTTTCTTT. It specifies CASSGQELNTEAFF.

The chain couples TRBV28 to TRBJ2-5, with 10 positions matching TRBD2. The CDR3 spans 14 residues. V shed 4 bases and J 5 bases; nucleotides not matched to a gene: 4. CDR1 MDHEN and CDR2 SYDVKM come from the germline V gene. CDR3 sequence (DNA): TGTGCCAGCAGTTCTAGCGGGGGACGGGAGACCCAGTACTTC. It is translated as CASSSSGGRETQYF.

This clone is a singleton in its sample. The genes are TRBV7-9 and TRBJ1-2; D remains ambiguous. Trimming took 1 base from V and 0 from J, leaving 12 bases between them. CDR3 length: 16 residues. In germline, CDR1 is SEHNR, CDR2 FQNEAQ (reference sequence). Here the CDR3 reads CASSLGASGANYGYTF. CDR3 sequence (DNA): TGTGCCAGCAGCTTAGGAGCAAGCGGGGCTAACTATGGCTACACCTTC.

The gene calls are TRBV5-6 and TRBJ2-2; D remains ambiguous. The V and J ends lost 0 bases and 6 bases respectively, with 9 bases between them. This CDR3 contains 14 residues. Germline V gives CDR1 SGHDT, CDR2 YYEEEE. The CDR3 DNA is TGTGCCAGCAGCTTGGGAAGGATATCCGGGGAGCTGTTTTTT. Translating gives CASSLGRISGELFF.

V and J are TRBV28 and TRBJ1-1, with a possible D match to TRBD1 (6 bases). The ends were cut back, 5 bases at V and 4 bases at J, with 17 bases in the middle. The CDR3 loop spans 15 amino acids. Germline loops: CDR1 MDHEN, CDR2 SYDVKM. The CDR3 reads CASSPRGGRATEAFF. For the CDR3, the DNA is TGTGCCAGCAGTCCTAGAGGGGGGCGGGCCACTGAAGCTTTCTTT.

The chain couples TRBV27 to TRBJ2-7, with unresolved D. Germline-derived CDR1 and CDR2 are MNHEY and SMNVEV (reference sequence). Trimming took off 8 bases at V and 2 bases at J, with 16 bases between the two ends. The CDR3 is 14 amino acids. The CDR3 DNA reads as TGTGCCAGCGGTGCTAACGGGTACGCCTACGAGCAGTACTTC. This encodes CASGANGYAYEQYF.

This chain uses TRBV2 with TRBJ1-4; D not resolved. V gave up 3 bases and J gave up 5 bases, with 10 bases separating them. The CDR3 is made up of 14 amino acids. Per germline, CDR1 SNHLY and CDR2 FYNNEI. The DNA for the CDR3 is TGTGCCAGCAGTGAGGTGATGGGGAATGAAAAACTGTTTTTT. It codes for CASSEVMGNEKLFF.

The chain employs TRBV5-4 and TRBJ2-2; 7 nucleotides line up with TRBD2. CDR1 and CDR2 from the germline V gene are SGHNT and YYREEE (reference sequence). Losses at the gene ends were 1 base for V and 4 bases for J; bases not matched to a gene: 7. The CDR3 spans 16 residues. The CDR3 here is CASSLTGGLLTGELFF. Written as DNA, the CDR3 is TGTGCCAGCAGCTTGACGGGGGGACTTCTCACCGGGGAGCTGTTTTTT.

Written as DNA, the CDR3 is TGTGCCAGCAGTTTAGGGCTAGCGGGTAAGCAGTTCTTC. Amino acids: CASSLGLAGKQFF. The rearrangement links TRBV28 to TRBJ2-1; 8 bases are a match to TRBD2. The CDR3 runs 13 residues. The germline V gene has CDR1 MDHEN and CDR2 SYDVKM. With 2 bases clipped from V and 11 bases from J, the junction kept 5 bases outside the gene matches.

The CDR3 DNA reads as TGTGCCAGCAGTTACTGGGGGAAGGAGGGCTACACCTTC. This codes for CASSYWGKEGYTF. The chain couples TRBV6-5 to TRBJ1-2; D is possibly TRBD1 (5 bases). The V gene lost 1 base and the J gene lost 8 bases, with 11 bases spanning the gap. This CDR3 contains 13 residues. Germline CDR1 MNHEY, CDR2 SVGAGI.

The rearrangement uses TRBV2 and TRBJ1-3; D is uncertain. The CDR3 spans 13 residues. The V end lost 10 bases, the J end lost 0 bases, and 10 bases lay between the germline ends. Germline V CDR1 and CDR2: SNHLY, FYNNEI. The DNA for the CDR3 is TGTGCCACACACTTAAGCTCTGGAAACACCATATATTTT. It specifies CATHLSSGNTIYF. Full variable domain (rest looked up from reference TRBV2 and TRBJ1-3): EPEVTQTPSHQVTQMGQEVILRCVPISNHLYFYWYRQILGQKVEFLVSFYNNEISEKSEIFDDQFSVERPDGSNFTLKIRSTKLEDSAMYFCATHLSSGNTIYFGEGSWLTVV.

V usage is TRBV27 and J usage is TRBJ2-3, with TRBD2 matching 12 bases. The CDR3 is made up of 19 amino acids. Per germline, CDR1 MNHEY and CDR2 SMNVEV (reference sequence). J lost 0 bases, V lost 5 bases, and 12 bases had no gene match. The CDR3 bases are TGTGCCAGCAGTGTGAGACTAGCGGGAGTACAAATTAGCACAGATACGCAGTATTTT. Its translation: CASSVRLAGVQISTDTQYF.

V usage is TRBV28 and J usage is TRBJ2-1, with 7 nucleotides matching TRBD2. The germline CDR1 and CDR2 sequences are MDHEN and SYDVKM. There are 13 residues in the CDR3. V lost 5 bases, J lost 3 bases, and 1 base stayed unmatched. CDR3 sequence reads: CASSAGVYNEQFF. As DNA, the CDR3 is TGTGCCAGCAGTGCGGGGGTCTACAATGAGCAGTTCTTC.

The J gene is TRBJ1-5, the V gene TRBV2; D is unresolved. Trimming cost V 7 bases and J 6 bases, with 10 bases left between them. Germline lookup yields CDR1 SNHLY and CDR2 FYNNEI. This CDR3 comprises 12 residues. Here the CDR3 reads CASTLGGQPQHF. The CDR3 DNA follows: TGTGCCAGCACCCTAGGCGGTCAGCCCCAGCATTTT.

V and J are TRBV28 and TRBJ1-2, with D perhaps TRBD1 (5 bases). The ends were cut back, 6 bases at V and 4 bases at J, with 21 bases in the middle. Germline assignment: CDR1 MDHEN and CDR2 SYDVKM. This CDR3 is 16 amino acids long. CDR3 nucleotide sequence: TGTGCCAGCAGCTTCGGTTGGGGCTCTCGGGGCTATGGCTACACCTTC. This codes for CASSFGWGSRGYGYTF.

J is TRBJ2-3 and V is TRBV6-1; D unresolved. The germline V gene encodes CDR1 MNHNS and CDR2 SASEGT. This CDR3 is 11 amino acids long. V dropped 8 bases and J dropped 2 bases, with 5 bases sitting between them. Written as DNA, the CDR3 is TGTGCCAGCGGAACCACAGATACGCAGTATTTT. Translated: CASGTTDTQYF.

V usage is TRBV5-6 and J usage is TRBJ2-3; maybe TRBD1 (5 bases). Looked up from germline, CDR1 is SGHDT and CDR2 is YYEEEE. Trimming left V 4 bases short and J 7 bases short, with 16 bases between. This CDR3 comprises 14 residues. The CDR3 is CASSPVGPMNTQYF. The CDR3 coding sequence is TGTGCCAGCAGCCCCGTGGGGCCGATGAATACGCAGTATTTT.